The present entry profiles one T cell receptor beta chain with its context. These data are taken from a study of human T cells and chemical hapten exposure. In the original workflow: Sampled TCR counts reached a median of about 90,000 per sample, with values ranging from roughly 20,000 to 750,000. TCRdb redid the calling of the RACE reads with MiXCR, one entry per CDR3 protein. The V and J calls were determined by TCRdb, not by the authors. The table has 140,000 or so distinct CDR3 sequences, 10% to 15% seen once. The CDR3 sequence is 17 residues long. Trimming cost V 7 bases and J 0 bases, with 21 bases left between them. Germline V CDR1 and CDR2: SGHRS, YFSETQ. Time point here: patch test 2, 6 weeks after DPC sensitization. Indicated treatment: therapeutic diphenylcyclopropenone sensitization with weekly scalp DPC. Donors, patients with alopecia ranging from 18 to 70 years old and judged suitable for DPC, provided samples.

The rearrangement joins TRBV5-1 to TRBJ2-3, with D hard to call. This TCR derives from a woman in her forties or fifties with alopecia areata. Some clones in this sample may be carry-over from other donors' samples. The sample here was whole blood, taken in connection with sensitization to the hapten diphenylcyclopropenone (DPC). CDR3: CASGLGPRPTSTDTQYF. DNA of the CDR3: TGCGCCAGCGGGCTGGGTCCTCGACCTACTAGCACAGATACGCAGTATTTT.